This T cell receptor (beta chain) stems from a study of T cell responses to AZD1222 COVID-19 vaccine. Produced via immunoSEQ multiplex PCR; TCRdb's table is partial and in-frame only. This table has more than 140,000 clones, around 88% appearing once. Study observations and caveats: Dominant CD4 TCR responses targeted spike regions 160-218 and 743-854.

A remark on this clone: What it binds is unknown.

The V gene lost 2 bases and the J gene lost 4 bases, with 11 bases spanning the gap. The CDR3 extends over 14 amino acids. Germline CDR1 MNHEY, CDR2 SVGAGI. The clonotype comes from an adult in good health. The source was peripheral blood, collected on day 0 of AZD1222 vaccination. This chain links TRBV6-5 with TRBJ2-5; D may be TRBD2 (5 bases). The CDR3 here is CASSYGGPVETQYF. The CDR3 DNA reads TGTGCCAGCAGTTACGGCGGGCCGGTAGAGACCCAGTACTTC.